The next 3 T cell receptor beta chains were all read from a single sample in a study of blood T cells in healthy people across ages. Together with a sample-barcoded 5' primer, a J-beta primer mix was included in a second PCR lasting roughly 7 to 11 cycles. TCRdb passed the 5' RACE reads through MiXCR, listing each CDR3 protein once. This table has hundreds of thousands of distinct CDR3 sequences, 49% appearing once. The specimen was blood. These receptors all stem from a woman in her sixties or seventies in good health.

V and J are TRBV15 and TRBJ1-2, with D perhaps matching TRBD1 (5 bases). The CDR3 runs 14 residues. Germline CDR1 and CDR2: LNHNV and YYDKDF (reference sequence). With 5 bases removed from V and 4 bases from J, the gap between germline ends came to 14 bases. The CDR3, as DNA: TGTGCCACCAGCGGAAACAGGCACCTCTATGGCTACACCTTC. Encoded protein: CATSGNRHLYGYTF.

The gene calls are TRBV4-1 and TRBJ2-3, with D tentatively TRBD2 (5 bases). CDR3 length equals 15 residues. Germline lookup yields CDR1 MGHRA and CDR2 YSYEKL. Deletions cut 0 bases from V and 10 bases from J, with 17 bases between. As DNA, the CDR3 is TGCGCCAGCAGCCAAGATGGGAGAGGAGAGGGTCCGCAGTATTTT. Its translation: CASSQDGRGEGPQYF.

This clonotype was recorded a few times. V and J are TRBV7-3 and TRBJ2-7; the D is unclear. CDR1 SGHTA and CDR2 FQGTGA come from the germline V gene. This CDR3 comprises 15 residues. V was clipped by 1 base and J by 0 bases, with 10 bases between them. CDR3 amino acids: CASSLKNGDSYEQYF. The CDR3 bases are TGTGCCAGCAGCTTAAAGAATGGGGACTCCTACGAGCAGTACTTC.